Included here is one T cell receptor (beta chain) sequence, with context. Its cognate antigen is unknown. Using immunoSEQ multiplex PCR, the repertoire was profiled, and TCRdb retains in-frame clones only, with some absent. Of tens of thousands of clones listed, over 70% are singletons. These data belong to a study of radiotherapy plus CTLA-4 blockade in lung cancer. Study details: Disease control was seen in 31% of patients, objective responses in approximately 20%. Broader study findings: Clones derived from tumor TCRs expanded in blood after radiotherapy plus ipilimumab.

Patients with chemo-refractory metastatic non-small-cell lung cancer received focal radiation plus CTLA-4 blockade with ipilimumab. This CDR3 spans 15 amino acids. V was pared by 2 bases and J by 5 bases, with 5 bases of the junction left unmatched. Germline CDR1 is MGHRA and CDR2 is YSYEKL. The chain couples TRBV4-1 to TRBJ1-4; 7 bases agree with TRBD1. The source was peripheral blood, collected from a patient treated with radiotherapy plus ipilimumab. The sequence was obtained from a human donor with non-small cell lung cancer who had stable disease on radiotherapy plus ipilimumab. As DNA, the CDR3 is TGCGCCAGCAGCCAACGCGCGGGACAGAATGAAAAACTGTTTTTT. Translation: CASSQRAGQNEKLFF.